These 19 T cell receptor beta chains came from one sample sequenced in a study of T cells in Graves' hyperthyroidism and ophthalmopathy. It was RNA transcripts that yielded the amplified TCR beta CDR3 regions. In the first-round RT-PCR of the TCR CDR3, the HTBI primer set was used. TCRdb independently ran MiXCR on the multiplex PCR reads; one entry per CDR3 protein. The table records hundreds of thousands of distinct CDR3 sequences, around 42% of them present only once. Sequencing input: peripheral blood or thyroid tissue (not recorded which). These receptors all come from a woman aged 18-30 years with Graves' hyperthyroidism.

Here the CDR3 DNA reads TGTGCCAGTAACACCCGGGCCTGGAGCAATCAGCCCCAGCATTTT. Its protein product is CASNTRAWSNQPQHF. J is TRBJ1-5 and V is TRBV19; D call uncertain. The CDR3 has 15 residues. Looked up from germline, CDR1 is LNHDA and CDR2 is SQIVND (reference sequence). Between the trimmed V and J ends, which lost 7 bases and 1 base, there was a span of 14 bases.

The chain uses TRBV20-1 and TRBJ1-4; no clear D. The CDR3 length is 13 residues. V lost 4 bases and J lost 7, with 13 bases in between. Germline lookup yields CDR1 DFQATT and CDR2 SNEGSKA (reference sequence). CDR3 nucleotide sequence: TGCAGTGCTAAGAATAGGGTCGTTGAAAAACTGTTTTTT. Translated: CSAKNRVVEKLFF.

The rearrangement links TRBV29-1 to TRBJ2-6; 8 nucleotides agree with TRBD1. Trimming took 6 bases from V and 2 from J; bases not matched to a gene: 9. The CDR3 runs to 16 residues. Per germline, CDR1 SQVTM and CDR2 ANQGSEA. The chain's CDR3 is CSVQGASAAGANVLTF. CDR3 bases: TGCAGCGTGCAGGGGGCGAGCGCTGCTGGGGCCAACGTCCTGACTTTC.

The chain uses TRBV10-3 and TRBJ1-1, with D perhaps matching TRBD1 (5 bases). CDR1 ENHRY and CDR2 SYGVKD come from the germline V gene. This CDR3 contains 11 residues. V was shortened by 1 base and J by 11 bases, with 8 bases between the two germline ends. Here the CDR3 reads CAISEYNRAFF. The CDR3 DNA is TGTGCCATCAGTGAGTACAACAGGGCTTTCTTT.

The chain is built from TRBV7-9 and TRBJ1-4; possible D gene TRBD1, 5 bases. The CDR3 contains 13 residues. Germline V CDR1 and CDR2: SEHNR, FQNEAQ (reference sequence). Trimming took off 5 bases at V and 7 bases at J, with 11 bases between the two ends. The CDR3 region is CASSTDGAEKLFF. The CDR3 DNA reads TGTGCCAGCAGCACCGATGGGGCTGAAAAACTGTTTTTT.

This rearrangement joins TRBV15 to TRBJ2-2; D is undetermined. CDR3 length: 14 residues. Germline-derived CDR1 and CDR2 are LNHNV and YYDKDF (reference sequence). V shed 0 bases and J shed 7 bases, with 9 bases lying between them. CDR3 DNA sequence: TGTGCCACCAGCAGAGATTTTGTTAGCGGGGAGCTGTTTTTT. Its protein is CATSRDFVSGELFF. Full variable domain (missing parts from reference TRBV15 and TRBJ2-2): DAMVIQNPRYQVTQFGKPVTLSCSQTLNHNVMYWYQQKSSQAPKLLFHYYDKDFNNEADTPDNFQSRRPNTSFCFLDIRSPGLGDTAMYLCATSRDFVSGELFFGEGSRLTVL.

This clonotype has a count of ten or more. The chain links TRBV29-1 to TRBJ1-2; D call uncertain. The CDR3 consists of 11 residues. Germline CDR1 reads SQVTM; CDR2 reads ANQGSEA. V lost 7 bases and J lost 1, with 7 bases in between. In DNA form, the CDR3 reads TGCAGCGGTGAGGATAACTATGGCTACACCTTC. It codes for CSGEDNYGYTF.

This clonotype occurred many times. The chain couples TRBV10-3 to TRBJ1-2; D is ambiguous. The CDR3 spans 15 residues. Trimming took off 0 bases at V and 5 bases at J, with 13 bases between the two ends. Germline lookup yields CDR1 ENHRY and CDR2 SYGVKD. The chain's CDR3 is CAISESLAAQYGYTF. CDR3 in DNA: TGTGCCATCAGTGAGTCCTTAGCGGCCCAATATGGCTACACCTTC.

This clonotype was seen only once. CDR3 amino acids: CASSGRQGEGGEQYF. In DNA form, the CDR3 reads TGTGCCAGCAGTGGAAGACAGGGCGAGGGAGGGGAGCAGTACTTC. The chain combines TRBV2 with TRBJ2-7; perhaps D is TRBD1 or TRBD2 (7 bases each). Germline V gives CDR1 SNHLY, CDR2 FYNNEI. The CDR3 runs to 15 residues. V was trimmed by 4 bases and J by 7 bases, leaving 20 bases between them. The full variable domain, completed using reference TRBV2 and TRBJ2-7, is EPEVTQTPSHQVTQMGQEVILRCVPISNHLYFYWYRQILGQKVEFLVSFYNNEISEKSEIFDDQFSVERPDGSNFTLKIRSTKLEDSAMYFCASSGRQGEGGEQYFGPGTRLTVT.

The chain carries TRBV10-3 and TRBJ1-1; 9 bases map to TRBD1. Germline V gene data show CDR1 as ENHRY and CDR2 as SYGVKD. The CDR3 is made up of 16 amino acids. The trim removed 6 bases at V and 4 bases at J, leaving 12 bases unmatched. The CDR3, as DNA: TGTGCCATCAGGCCCCCGACAGGGGGGTTGAGCACTGAAGCTTTCTTT. This encodes CAIRPPTGGLSTEAFF.

This chain joins TRBV2 and TRBJ1-3; TRBD1 matches 8 bases. Germline V gene data show CDR1 as SNHLY and CDR2 as FYNNEI. The CDR3 spans 16 residues. After removal of 7 bases from V and 3 bases from J, the junction contained 11 bases not matched to a gene. CDR3 sequence (DNA): TGTGCCAGCACTCGAGGACAGGGCGCATTTGGAAACACCATATATTTT. Translating it yields CASTRGQGAFGNTIYF.

The chain has TRBV9 and TRBJ2-6, with unresolved D. The germline V and J ends were trimmed by 4 bases and 2 bases, with 16 bases remaining between them. The CDR3 is 17 amino acids. Germline V gene sequence: CDR1 SGDLS, CDR2 YYNGEE. CDR3 in amino acids: CASSPSPVRPGANVLTF. In DNA, the CDR3 is TGTGCCAGCAGCCCCAGCCCGGTTAGGCCTGGGGCCAACGTCCTGACTTTC.

The chain couples TRBV25-1 to TRBJ1-1; 8 bases agree with TRBD1. Germline V gene data show CDR1 as MGHDK and CDR2 as SYGVNS. Trimming at V came to 8 bases and at J to 5 bases, leaving 10 bases not matched to a gene. CDR3 length equals 14 residues. The CDR3 region is CASQVRTGKTEAFF. For the CDR3, the DNA is TGTGCCAGCCAAGTAAGGACAGGGAAAACTGAAGCTTTCTTT.

The J gene is TRBJ2-7, the V gene TRBV25-1, with D maybe TRBD1 (5 bases). V was pared by 8 bases and J by 2 bases, with 16 bases between. Germline V lookup: CDR1 MGHDK, CDR2 SYGVNS. The CDR3 has 14 amino acids. The CDR3 sequence is CASSPVRATYEQYF. Written as DNA, the CDR3 is TGTGCCAGCTCACCGGTCAGGGCCACCTACGAGCAGTACTTC.

This chain joins TRBV19 and TRBJ1-6; 8 positions match TRBD1. The CDR3 spans 14 residues. V dropped 8 bases and J dropped 6; count of bases not matched to a gene: 6. Germline V gene sequence: CDR1 LNHDA, CDR2 SQIVND (reference sequence). CDR3 DNA sequence: TGTGCCAGTGCCCCGGGACAGGCTAATTCACCCCTCCACTTT. It translates to CASAPGQANSPLHF.

The chain uses TRBV24-1 and TRBJ2-5; perhaps TRBD1 as D (5 bases). The length of the CDR3 is 14 residues. Germline CDR1 is KGHDR and CDR2 is SFDVKD. Trimming pared 11 bases from V and 2 bases from J, leaving 17 bases between. The CDR3 spells CASRWQGRQETQYF. In DNA form, the CDR3 reads TGTGCCAGCAGATGGCAGGGCCGACAAGAGACCCAGTACTTC.

The rearrangement links TRBV7-2 to TRBJ2-7; TRBD2 might be the D (5 bases). The CDR3 spans 11 residues. The V end was cut by 0 bases, the J end by 9 bases, with 6 bases between. The V gene's germline CDR1 is SGHTA and CDR2 FQGNSA. CDR3: CASSLASGQYF. The CDR3 bases are TGTGCCAGCAGCTTAGCGAGCGGGCAGTACTTC.

This clonotype was counted once. The V call is TRBV2, the J call TRBJ2-5; D unresolved. Trimming removed 5 bases from V and 5 bases from J, with 15 bases in between. The CDR3 has 14 residues. Germline lookup yields CDR1 SNHLY and CDR2 FYNNEI. The CDR3 bases are TGTGCCAGCAGTCCTTTGAGCGATAGGGAGACCCAGTACTTC. This gives the protein CASSPLSDRETQYF.

This clonotype has more than one count but fewer than ten. The rearrangement uses TRBV25-1 and TRBJ1-2, with 7 bases identical to TRBD1. The CDR3 runs 12 residues. CDR1 is MGHDK, CDR2 SYGVNS, per germline. Germline trimming cut 8 bases from V and 4 bases from J; bases unmatched to any gene: 4. CDR3 residues: CASQGGVYGYTF. In nucleotides, the CDR3 is TGTGCCAGCCAGGGGGGAGTCTATGGCTACACCTTC.